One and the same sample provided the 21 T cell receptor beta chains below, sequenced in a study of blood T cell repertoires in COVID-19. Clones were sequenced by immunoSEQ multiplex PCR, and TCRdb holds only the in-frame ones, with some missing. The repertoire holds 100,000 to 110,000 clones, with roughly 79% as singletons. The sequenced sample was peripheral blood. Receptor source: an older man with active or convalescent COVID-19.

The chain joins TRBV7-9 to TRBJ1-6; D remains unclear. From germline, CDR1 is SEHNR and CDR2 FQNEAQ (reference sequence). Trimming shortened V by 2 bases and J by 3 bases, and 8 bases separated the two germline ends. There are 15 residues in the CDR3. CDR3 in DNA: TGTGCCAGCAGCTTAAGAGAGATCTATAATTCACCCCTCCACTTT. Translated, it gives CASSLREIYNSPLHF.

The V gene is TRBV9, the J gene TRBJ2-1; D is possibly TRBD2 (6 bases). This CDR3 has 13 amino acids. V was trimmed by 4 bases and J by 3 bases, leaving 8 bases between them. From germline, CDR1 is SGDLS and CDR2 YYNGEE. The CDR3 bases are TGTGCCAGCAGCCCCGGGGGCTACAATGAGCAGTTCTTC. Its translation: CASSPGGYNEQFF.

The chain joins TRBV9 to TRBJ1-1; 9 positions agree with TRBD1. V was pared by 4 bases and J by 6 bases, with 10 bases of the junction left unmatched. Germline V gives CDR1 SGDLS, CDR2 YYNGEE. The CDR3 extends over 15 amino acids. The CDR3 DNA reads TGTGCCAGCAGCAAAGACGGGACAGGGAATCCTGAAGCTTTCTTT. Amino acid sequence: CASSKDGTGNPEAFF.

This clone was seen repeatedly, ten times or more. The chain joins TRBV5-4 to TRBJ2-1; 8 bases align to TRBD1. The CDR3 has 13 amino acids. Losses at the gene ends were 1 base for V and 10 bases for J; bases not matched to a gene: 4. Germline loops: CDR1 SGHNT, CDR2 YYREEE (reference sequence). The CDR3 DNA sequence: TGTGCCAGCAGCTTGATCGGACAGGGAGAGCAGTTCTTC. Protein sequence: CASSLIGQGEQFF.

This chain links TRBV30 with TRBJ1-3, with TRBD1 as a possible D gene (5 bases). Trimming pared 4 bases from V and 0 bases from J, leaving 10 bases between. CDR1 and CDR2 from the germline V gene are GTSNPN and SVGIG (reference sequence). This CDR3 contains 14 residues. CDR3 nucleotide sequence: TGTGCCTGGAATAAGGGACTCTCTGGAAACACCATATATTTT. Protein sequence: CAWNKGLSGNTIYF.

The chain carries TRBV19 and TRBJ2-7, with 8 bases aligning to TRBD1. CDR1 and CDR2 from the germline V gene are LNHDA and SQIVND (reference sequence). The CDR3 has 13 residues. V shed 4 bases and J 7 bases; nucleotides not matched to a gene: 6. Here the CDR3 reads CASSRQGAQEQYF. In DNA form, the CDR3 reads TGTGCCAGTAGTAGGCAGGGGGCGCAGGAGCAGTACTTC.

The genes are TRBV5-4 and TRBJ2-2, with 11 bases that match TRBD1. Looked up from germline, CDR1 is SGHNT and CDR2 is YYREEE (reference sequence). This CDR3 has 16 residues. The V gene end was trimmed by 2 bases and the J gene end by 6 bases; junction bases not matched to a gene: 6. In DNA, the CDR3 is TGTGCCAGCAGCTTCGAGTTGGGACAGGGGGCCGGGGAGCTGTTTTTT. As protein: CASSFELGQGAGELFF.

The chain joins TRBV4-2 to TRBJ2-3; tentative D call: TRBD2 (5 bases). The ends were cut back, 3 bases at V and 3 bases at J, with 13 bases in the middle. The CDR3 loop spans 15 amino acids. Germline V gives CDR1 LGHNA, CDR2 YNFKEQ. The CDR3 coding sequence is TGTGCCAGCAGCCAGGAAGCGGCGGGTACAGATACGCAGTATTTT. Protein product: CASSQEAAGTDTQYF.

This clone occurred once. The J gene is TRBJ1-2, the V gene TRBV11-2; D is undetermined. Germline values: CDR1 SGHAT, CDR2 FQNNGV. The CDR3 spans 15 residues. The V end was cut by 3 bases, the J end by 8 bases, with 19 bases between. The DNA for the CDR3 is TGTGCCAGCAGCTTTAGTTCACCGGGAAGCCGGGGCTACACCTTC. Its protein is CASSFSSPGSRGYTF.

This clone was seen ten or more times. The CDR3 DNA reads TGTGCCAGTAGTCCAGAGACAGGGGGGAATATGAACACTGAAGCTTTCTTT. Protein sequence: CASSPETGGNMNTEAFF. The chain is built from TRBV19 and TRBJ1-1; TRBD1 aligns across 9 bases. This CDR3 has 17 residues. The V and J ends lost 5 bases and 0 bases, in that order; junction bases with no gene match: 10. Germline V CDR1 and CDR2: LNHDA, SQIVND (reference sequence). Full variable domain (remainder filled in from reference TRBV19 and TRBJ1-1): DGGITQSPKYLFRKEGQNVTLSCEQNLNHDAMYWYRQDPGQGLRLIYYSQIVNDFQKGDIAEGYSVSREKKESFPLTVTSAQKNPTAFYLCASSPETGGNMNTEAFFGQGTRLTVV.

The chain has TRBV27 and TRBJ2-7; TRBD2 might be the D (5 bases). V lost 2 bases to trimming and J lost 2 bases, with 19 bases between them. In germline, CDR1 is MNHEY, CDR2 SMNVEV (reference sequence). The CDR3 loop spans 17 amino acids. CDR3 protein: CASSLSGSERWAYEQYF. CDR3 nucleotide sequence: TGTGCCAGCAGTTTAAGTGGTAGCGAGCGTTGGGCCTACGAGCAGTACTTC.

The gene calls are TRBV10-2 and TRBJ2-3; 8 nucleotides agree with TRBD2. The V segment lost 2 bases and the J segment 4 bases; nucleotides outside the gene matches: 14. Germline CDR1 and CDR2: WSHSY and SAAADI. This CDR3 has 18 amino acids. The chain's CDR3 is CASSEEKRLAGLADTQYF. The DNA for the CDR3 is TGCGCCAGCAGTGAGGAGAAAAGGCTAGCGGGTTTGGCAGATACGCAGTATTTT.

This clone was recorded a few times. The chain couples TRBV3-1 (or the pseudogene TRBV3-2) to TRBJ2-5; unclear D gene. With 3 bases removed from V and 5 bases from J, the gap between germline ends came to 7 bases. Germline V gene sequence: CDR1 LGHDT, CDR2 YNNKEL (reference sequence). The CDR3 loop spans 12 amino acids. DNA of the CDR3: TGTGCCAGCAGCCAGCTAGTGGAGACCCAGTACTTC. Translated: CASSQLVETQYF.

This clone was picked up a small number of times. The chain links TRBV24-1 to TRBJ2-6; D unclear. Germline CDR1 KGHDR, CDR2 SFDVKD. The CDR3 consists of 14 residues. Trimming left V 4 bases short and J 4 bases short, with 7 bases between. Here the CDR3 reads CATSDPTGANVLTF. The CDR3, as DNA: TGTGCCACCAGTGACCCGACAGGGGCCAACGTCCTGACTTTC.

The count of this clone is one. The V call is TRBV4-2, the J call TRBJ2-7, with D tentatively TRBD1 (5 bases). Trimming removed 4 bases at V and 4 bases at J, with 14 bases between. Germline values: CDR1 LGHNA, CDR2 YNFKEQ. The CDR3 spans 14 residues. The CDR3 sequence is CASSLYVGPYEQYF. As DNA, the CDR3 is TGTGCCAGCAGCCTCTACGTGGGGCCTTACGAGCAGTACTTC.

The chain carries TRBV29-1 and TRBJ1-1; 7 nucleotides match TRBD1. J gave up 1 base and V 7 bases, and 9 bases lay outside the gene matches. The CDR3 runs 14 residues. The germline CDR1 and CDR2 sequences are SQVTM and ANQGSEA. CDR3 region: CSAQGGQRNTEAFF. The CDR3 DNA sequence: TGCAGCGCCCAAGGGGGACAGAGGAACACTGAAGCTTTCTTT. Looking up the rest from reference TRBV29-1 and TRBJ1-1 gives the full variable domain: SAVISQKPSRDICQRGTSLTIQCQVDSQVTMMFWYRQQPGQSLTLIATANQGSEATYESGFVIDKFPISRPNLTFSTLTVSNMSPEDSSIYLCSAQGGQRNTEAFFGQGTRLTVV.

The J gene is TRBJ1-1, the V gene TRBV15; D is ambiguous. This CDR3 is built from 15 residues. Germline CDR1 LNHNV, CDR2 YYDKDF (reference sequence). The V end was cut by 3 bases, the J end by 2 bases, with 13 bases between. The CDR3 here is CATSSRLPANTEAFF. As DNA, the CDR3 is TGTGCCACCAGCAGCAGACTACCTGCCAACACTGAAGCTTTCTTT.

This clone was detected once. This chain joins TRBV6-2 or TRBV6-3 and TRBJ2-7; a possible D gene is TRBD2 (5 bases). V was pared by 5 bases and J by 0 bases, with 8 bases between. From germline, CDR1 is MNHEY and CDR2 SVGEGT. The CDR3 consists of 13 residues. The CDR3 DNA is TGTGCCAGCAGTCGGACTTACTCCTACGAGCAGTACTTC. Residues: CASSRTYSYEQYF.

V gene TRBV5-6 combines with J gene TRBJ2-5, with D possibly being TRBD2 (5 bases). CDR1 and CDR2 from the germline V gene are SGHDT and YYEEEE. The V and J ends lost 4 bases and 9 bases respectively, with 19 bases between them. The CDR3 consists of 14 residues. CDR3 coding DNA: TGTGCCAGCAGCACTCAGACTAACCCCGCAGCCCAGTACTTC. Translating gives CASSTQTNPAAQYF.

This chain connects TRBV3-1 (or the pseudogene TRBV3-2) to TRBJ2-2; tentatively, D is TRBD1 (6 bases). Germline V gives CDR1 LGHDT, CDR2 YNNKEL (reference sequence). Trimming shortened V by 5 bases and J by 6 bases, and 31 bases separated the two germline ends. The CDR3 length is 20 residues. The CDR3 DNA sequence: TGTGCCAGCAGCTCAACAGGGAATTTGATTGCGGACCGGAAGGCCGGGGAGCTGTTTTTT. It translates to CASSSTGNLIADRKAGELFF.

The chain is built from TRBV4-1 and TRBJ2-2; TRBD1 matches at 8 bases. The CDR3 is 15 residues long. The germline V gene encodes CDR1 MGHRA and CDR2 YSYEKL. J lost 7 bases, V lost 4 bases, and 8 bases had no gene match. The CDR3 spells CASSLQGALGGELFF. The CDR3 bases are TGCGCCAGCAGCCTTCAGGGGGCGTTGGGCGGGGAGCTGTTTTTT.